This passage covers 14 T cell receptor beta chains from one sample sequenced in a study of cytomegalovirus exposure and HLA in healthy donors. PCR amplification relied on 60 Vbeta primers (plus 13 Jbeta primers). Clones were read by immunoSEQ multiplex PCR, and TCRdb kept only the in-frame ones, dropping some. The sample gives roughly 120,000 clones, around a tenth of which show up once; less than 4% is in the top ten. Sequenced sample: PBMCs. These receptors were obtained from a man aged 25-45 years in good health and CMV-seronegative.

The chain employs TRBV19 and TRBJ2-1; no clear D gene. This CDR3 contains 15 residues. Germline lookup yields CDR1 LNHDA and CDR2 SQIVND (reference sequence). V lost 3 bases and J lost 0, with 9 bases in between. The CDR3 region is CASSIDKSSYNEQFF. Here the CDR3 DNA reads TGTGCCAGTAGTATTGACAAATCCTCCTACAATGAGCAGTTCTTC.

The J gene is TRBJ1-1, the V gene TRBV5-5, with a weak D call TRBD1 (5 bases). CDR1 is SGHKS, CDR2 YYEKEE, per germline (reference sequence). V lost 4 bases, J lost 0 bases, and 13 bases lay in between. The CDR3 totals 15 residues. The CDR3 bases are TGTGCCAGCAGCCCTTACTCAGGGATGAACACTGAAGCTTTCTTT. Translation gives CASSPYSGMNTEAFF.

This sequence joins TRBV15 and TRBJ2-7; maybe TRBD1 (6 bases). The CDR3 is 16 residues long. Germline assignment: CDR1 LNHNV and CDR2 YYDKDF (reference sequence). V lost 0 bases and J 3 bases, leaving 15 bases between the germline ends. CDR3 in DNA: TGTGCCACCAGCAGAGATCTAAGGGGGAGATACTACGAGCAGTACTTC. It specifies CATSRDLRGRYYEQYF.

This clone was observed a handful of times. The chain uses TRBV19 and TRBJ1-1; no definite D call. The germline V gene encodes CDR1 LNHDA and CDR2 SQIVND (reference sequence). This CDR3 is built from 15 residues. Trimming cost V 3 bases and J 1 base, with 12 bases left between them. The CDR3 DNA follows: TGTGCCAGTAGTATCCGGGGAGGGTGGAACACTGAAGCTTTCTTT. It encodes CASSIRGGWNTEAFF.

CDR3 region: CASSLDPSYEQYF. The CDR3 DNA reads as TGTGCCAGCAGTCTAGACCCCTCCTACGAGCAGTACTTC. The chain carries TRBV27 and TRBJ2-7, with no clear D. The CDR3 consists of 13 residues. Between the trimmed V and J ends, which lost 5 bases and 0 bases, there was a span of 8 bases. CDR1 MNHEY and CDR2 SMNVEV come from the germline V gene (reference sequence).

The chain combines TRBV28 with TRBJ2-7; 9 positions match TRBD1. This CDR3 has 14 amino acids. J lost 7 bases, V lost 4 bases, and 8 bases had no gene match. CDR1 is MDHEN, CDR2 SYDVKM, per germline. CDR3 residues: CASSSRQGVREQYF. CDR3 nucleotide sequence: TGTGCCAGCAGTTCACGACAGGGGGTGCGTGAGCAGTACTTC.

Concerning this clone: This CDR3 is also generated by other DNA sequences in the sample. This chain's CDR3 is CASTGGTGRGGEKLFF. CDR3 sequence (DNA): TGTGCCAGCACCGGCGGGACAGGCCGAGGAGGTGAAAAACTGTTTTTT. The rearrangement links TRBV9 to TRBJ1-4; 8 bases are shared with TRBD1. J was trimmed by 7 bases and V by 6 bases; bases with no gene match: 14. The CDR3 is 16 residues long. Germline V gives CDR1 SGDLS, CDR2 YYNGEE.

CDR3 loop: CASGLVLRQGSAEAFF. Written as DNA, the CDR3 is TGTGCTAGTGGTTTGGTACTGAGACAGGGGTCCGCTGAAGCTTTCTTT. This chain connects TRBV12-5 to TRBJ1-1, with 8 bases that match TRBD1. V shed 0 bases, J shed 6 bases, and the junction held 9 bases outside the gene matches. The length of the CDR3 is 16 residues. Germline CDR1 is LGHNT and CDR2 is FRNRAP.

The chain employs TRBV28 and TRBJ2-3; TRBD2 might be the D (6 bases). The CDR3 has 18 amino acids. Germline CDR1 and CDR2: MDHEN and SYDVKM. Trimming shortened V by 5 bases and J by 7 bases, and 28 bases separated the two germline ends. CDR3 amino acids: CASSLKPKMGGLWYTQYF. The DNA of the CDR3 is TGTGCCAGCAGTCTCAAGCCCAAGATGGGGGGTTTGTGGTATACGCAGTATTTT.

This chain joins TRBV7-9 and TRBJ1-6, with TRBD1 as a possible D gene (5 bases). With 5 bases removed from V and 5 bases from J, the gap between germline ends came to 13 bases. Looked up from germline, CDR1 is SEHNR and CDR2 is FQNEAQ (reference sequence). This CDR3 is built from 15 residues. The CDR3 spells CASSPRGGDNSPLHF. Written as DNA, the CDR3 is TGTGCCAGCAGCCCCCGGGGAGGGGATAATTCACCCCTCCACTTT. Combining the CDR3 with reference TRBV7-9 and TRBJ1-6 gives the whole variable domain DTGVSQNPRHKITKRGQNVTFRCDPISEHNRLYWYRQTLGQGPEFLTYFQNEAQLEKSRLLSDRFSAERPKGSFSTLEIQRTEQGDSAMYLCASSPRGGDNSPLHFGNGTRLTVT.

The V gene is TRBV30, the J gene TRBJ1-1; a possible D gene is TRBD1 (5 bases). V lost 4 bases and J lost 1, with 13 bases in between. Germline lookup yields CDR1 GTSNPN and CDR2 SVGIG (reference sequence). The CDR3 consists of 14 residues. The CDR3 DNA follows: TGTGCCTGGAATTTGTACACAGGGAACACTGAAGCTTTCTTT. Its translation: CAWNLYTGNTEAFF.

Regarding this clone: The CDR3 carries no conserved terminal phenylalanine or tryptophan, so it likely arises from a read error. V and J are TRBV7-6 and TRBJ2-2; 10 positions match TRBD2. The CDR3 has 17 residues. V dropped 1 base and J dropped 4; count of bases not matched to a gene: 6. Germline V gene data show CDR1 as SGHVS and CDR2 as FNYEAQ. The CDR3 loop reads CASSLGAGGPGTGELFS. For the CDR3, the DNA is TGTGCCAGCAGCTTAGGAGCGGGGGGGCCGGGCACCGGGGAGCTGTTTTCT.

The genes are TRBV10-3 and TRBJ1-5; TRBD1 aligns across 9 bases. J gave up 2 bases and V 3 bases, and 8 bases lay outside the gene matches. The length of the CDR3 is 17 residues. Germline V gene sequence: CDR1 ENHRY, CDR2 SYGVKD. CDR3 residues: CAISDGGQGTGNQPQHF. The CDR3 bases are TGTGCCATCAGTGATGGGGGACAGGGCACCGGCAATCAGCCCCAGCATTTT.

This clone appeared a few times. J is TRBJ1-1 and V is TRBV7-9, with D uncertain. Germline lookup yields CDR1 SEHNR and CDR2 FQNEAQ (reference sequence). The CDR3 sequence is 12 residues long. V was cut by 1 base and J by 4 bases, with 4 bases left in between. The chain's CDR3 is CASSLVATEAFF. The CDR3 DNA reads TGTGCCAGCAGCTTAGTGGCCACTGAAGCTTTCTTT.